This T cell receptor (beta chain) was sequenced during a study of blood T cell repertoires in COVID-19. Study-level information: From T cells, B-cell-depleted T cells, or PBMCs came the material, which was cDNA or gDNA.

Repertoires were generated with immunoSEQ multiplex PCR, while TCRdb's copy carries only in-frame clones and drops some. The table lists about 200,000 clones, about 86% of them singletons. V was clipped by 7 bases and J by 9 bases, with 13 bases between them. In germline, CDR1 is LNHDA, CDR2 SQIVND (reference sequence). This CDR3 is 13 amino acids long. This receptor was obtained from a woman between 45 and 60 years old with COVID-19, enrolled during active disease. The sequenced sample was peripheral blood. The chain couples TRBV19 to TRBJ1-6; D is ambiguous. The CDR3 coding sequence is TGTGCCAGTAACGGCAAGGGAGGTTCACCCCTCCACTTT. Translating it yields CASNGKGGSPLHF.